This T cell receptor beta chain was documented in a study of blood T cell repertoires in COVID-19. Turning to the study itself: Sources were T cells, B-cell-depleted T cells, or PBMCs; the material itself was cDNA or gDNA.

The protocol was immunoSEQ multiplex PCR, while the TCRdb copy is restricted to in-frame clones and leaves out a portion. The repertoire holds roughly 250,000 clones, with approximately 90% as singletons. Between the trimmed V and J ends, which lost 2 bases and 2 bases, there was a span of 9 bases. Germline V gives CDR1 SEHNR, CDR2 FQNEAQ (reference sequence). The CDR3 is 14 amino acids. The chain joins TRBV7-9 to TRBJ1-2; no clear D. The sequenced sample was peripheral blood. The TCR sequence derives from a young man with acute or convalescent COVID-19. The CDR3 loop is CASSLQVINYGYTF. In DNA form, the CDR3 reads TGTGCCAGCAGCTTACAGGTGATCAACTATGGCTACACCTTC.